The T cell receptor (beta chain) under discussion was sequenced for a study of preoperative IRX-2 immunotherapy in early breast cancer. This CDR3 comprises 14 residues. Using immunoSEQ multiplex PCR, the repertoire was profiled, and TCRdb retains in-frame clones only, with some absent. The sample shows about 98,000 clones, roughly 88% of them seen only once. Treatment given: preoperative locoregional IRX-2 cytokine immunotherapy. Preoperative locoregional IRX-2 cytokine immunotherapy was tested in the phase Ib source study. The sequenced sample was tumor tissue, obtained after IRX-2 immunotherapy. The chain joins TRBV7-5 to TRBJ1-3. TRBV7-5 is classified as a pseudogene. The receptor was isolated from a human donor with breast cancer. The CDR3 DNA reads as TGTGCCAGCGGAGGATTGATCTCTGGAAACACCATATATTTT. Encoded protein: CASGGLISGNTIYF.